This entry features one T cell receptor (beta chain) sequence. Authors' processing steps: Quantification of nucleated cells was approximated via reference gene primer amplification. The table came from immunoSEQ multiplex PCR; TCRdb's copy has only in-frame clones and leaves some out. The D gene and trimming were derived from the DNA, and the V and J assignments and clone size from that table. Seen here are some 280,000 clones, around four fifths observed once, and the top ten hold approximately 4.1%. The data originate from a study of blood T cell repertoires in COVID-19. This receptor was taken from a woman between 50 and 59 years old with active or convalescent COVID-19. Sequencing input: peripheral blood.

For the CDR3, the DNA is TGTGCCAGCAGGACAGCTCTAGGCACTGAAGCTTTCTTT. Translation: CASRTALGTEAFF. The chain joins TRBV30 to TRBJ1-1; a possible D gene is TRBD1 (6 bases). Per the germline V gene, CDR1 is GTSNPN and CDR2 is SVGIG (reference sequence). The CDR3 has 13 residues. The ends were cut back, 8 bases at V and 4 bases at J, with 17 bases in the middle.